This entry features one T cell receptor (beta chain) sequence. Participants, about 18 to 90 years old, spanned fewer than 30 US areas. The V gene's germline CDR1 is LNHDA and CDR2 SQIVND (reference sequence). The CDR3 runs 15 residues. Trimming removed 7 bases at V and 3 bases at J, with 19 bases between. This sample stems from a study of blood T cell repertoires in COVID-19. Study-wide context: Acute and convalescent COVID-19 specimens originated in the United States, Italy and Spain.

Sequenced by immunoSEQ multiplex PCR; TCRdb stores in-frame clones only, minus some. The table lists 250,000 to 300,000 clones, about four fifths of them singletons. The chain recombines TRBV19 with TRBJ2-7; a possible D gene is TRBD1 (6 bases). Sequenced sample: PBMCs or T cells enriched from blood (not recorded which). The origin of this receptor is a man in his fifties who had recovered from COVID-19. The CDR3 is CASTQGTSIFYEQYF. Written as DNA, the CDR3 is TGTGCCAGTACCCAAGGGACAAGTATTTTCTACGAGCAGTACTTC.